Below, one T cell receptor (beta chain) is given with its context. The antigen remains undetermined. CDR1 SGHNT and CDR2 YENEEA come from the germline V gene. The germline V and J ends were trimmed by 3 bases and 5 bases, with 11 bases remaining between them. The length of the CDR3 is 14 residues. The data stem from a study of spatial heterogeneity in lung cancer. Findings of the study overall: Resection saw ubiquitous expanded tumor TCRs appear in blood more than follow-up did.

Described time point: sample taken at primary tumor resection. Sequencing covered unsorted whole RNA taken from tumor, nontumor lung or frozen PBMC. Samples were obtained from approximately 72 donors, all untreated early-stage non-small cell lung cancer patients. Unique molecular identifiers tagged every individual TCR cDNA molecule. Each CDR3 protein gets one entry after TCRdb re-called the 5' RACE reads with MiXCR. The top ten clones hold roughly 6.2% of a sample with about 85,000 distinct CDR3 sequences, about 20% of them seen once. The V and J genes are TRBV11-3 and TRBJ2-1, with D perhaps TRBD1 or TRBD2 (5 bases each). Sequences were derived from PBMCs, sampled at surgery. The sequence was obtained from a male donor with early-stage non-small cell lung cancer. CDR3 in amino acids: CASSLGTPNNEQFF. CDR3 DNA: TGTGCCAGCAGCTTGGGGACCCCCAACAATGAGCAGTTCTTC.